This T cell receptor beta chain was captured by sequencing in a study of cytomegalovirus exposure and HLA in healthy donors. Overall study: A data release that came early held roughly 80 million unique TCRs from HLA-typed donors. Study results and limitations: Productive status was seen about 90% or about 30% of the time for most TCR beta V segments in an earlier analysis.

The CDR3 totals 14 residues. Between the trimmed V and J ends, which lost 8 bases and 0 bases, there was a span of 12 bases. Per germline, CDR1 LGHNT and CDR2 FRNRAP. A word on this clone: Its antigen is undetermined.

PCR employed 60 Vbeta and 13 Jbeta primers. The assay was immunoSEQ multiplex PCR, and TCRdb's table has in-frame clones only and misses some. The repertoire holds 160,000 or so clones, with roughly 80% as singletons. Sequenced sample: PBMCs. The V gene is TRBV12-5, the J gene TRBJ2-3; D is perhaps TRBD1 (5 bases). The receptor's source is a female donor in good health and CMV-seronegative. For the CDR3, the DNA is TGTGCTAGTCGGCAGGGCCCTAGCACAGATACGCAGTATTTT. This translates into CASRQGPSTDTQYF.